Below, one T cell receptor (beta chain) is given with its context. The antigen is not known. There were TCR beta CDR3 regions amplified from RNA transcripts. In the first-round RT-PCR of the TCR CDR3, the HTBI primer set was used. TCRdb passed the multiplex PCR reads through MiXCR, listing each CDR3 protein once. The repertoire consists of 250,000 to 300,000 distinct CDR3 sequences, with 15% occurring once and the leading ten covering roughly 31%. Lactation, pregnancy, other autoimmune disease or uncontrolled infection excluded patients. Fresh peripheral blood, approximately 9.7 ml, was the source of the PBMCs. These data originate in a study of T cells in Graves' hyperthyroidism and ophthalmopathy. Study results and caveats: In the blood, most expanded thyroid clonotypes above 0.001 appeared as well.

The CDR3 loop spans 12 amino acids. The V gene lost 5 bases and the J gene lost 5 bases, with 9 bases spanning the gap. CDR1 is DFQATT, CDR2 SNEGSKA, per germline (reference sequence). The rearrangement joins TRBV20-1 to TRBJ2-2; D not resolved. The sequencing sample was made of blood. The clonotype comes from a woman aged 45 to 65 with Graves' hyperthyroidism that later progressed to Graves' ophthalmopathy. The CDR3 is CSAQLRTGELFF. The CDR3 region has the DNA TGCAGTGCTCAGTTAAGAACCGGGGAGCTGTTTTTT.